These 3 T cell receptor beta chains originate from one sample sequenced in a study of blood T cell repertoires in COVID-19. The assay was immunoSEQ multiplex PCR, and TCRdb's table has in-frame clones only and misses some. The sample includes about 110,000 clones, around 80% seen only once; the top ten take roughly 4%. The material sequenced was peripheral blood. The receptors originated from a human donor in a cohort sampled during active or convalescent COVID-19.

V gene TRBV6-5 combines with J gene TRBJ1-2; maybe TRBD1 (6 bases). Looked up from germline, CDR1 is MNHEY and CDR2 is SVGAGI. V dropped 6 bases and J dropped 8 bases, with 13 bases sitting between them. The CDR3 extends over 12 amino acids. The CDR3 loop reads CASRKTGYGYTF. Here the CDR3 DNA reads TGTGCCAGCAGAAAGACAGGCTACGGCTACACCTTC.

This clone was detected only a few times. This chain links TRBV5-5 with TRBJ2-3; 7 bases match TRBD2. Trimming removed 1 base from V and 0 bases from J; junction bases left unmatched: 2. This CDR3 has 15 residues. The germline CDR1 and CDR2 sequences are SGHKS and YYEKEE (reference sequence). CDR3 nucleotides: TGTGCCAGCAGCTTGCCTAGCGGAAGCACAGATACGCAGTATTTT. Translation: CASSLPSGSTDTQYF.

The V and J genes are TRBV7-2 and TRBJ2-1; 13 bases line up with TRBD2. The CDR3 is 16 residues long. Germline CDR1 reads SGHTA; CDR2 reads FQGNSA. The V segment lost 5 bases and the J segment 9 bases; nucleotides outside the gene matches: 10. For the CDR3, the DNA is TGTGCCAGCAGCCCGAGACTAGCGGGAGGAGGTAGTGAGCAGTTCTTC. It encodes CASSPRLAGGGSEQFF.